The 30 T cell receptor beta chains in this list originate from one sample, sequenced in a study of cytomegalovirus exposure and HLA in healthy donors (dated by TCRdb to about 2017). Libraries were built with the immunoSEQ multiplex PCR assay. For the multiplex PCR, a mixture combining 60 forward primers for TCR Vbeta segments and 13 reverse primers for TCR Jbeta segments was used. The source is immuneACCESS, and TCRdb retained only in-frame sequences with V and J called. Part of the clones is not carried over; for the studies checked, unresolved V genes explain less than half of this, and the remainder is unexplained. The sample table contains a few hundred thousand clones; only one count was recorded for about 80% of them. The top ten hold about 0.3% of the sample. Sequenced material: PBMCs. All receptors come from a girl aged 2 to 10 in good health and CMV-seronegative.

This clone was picked up a small number of times. This chain joins TRBV27 and TRBJ2-7, with D perhaps TRBD1 (5 bases). CDR3 size: 12 residues. V dropped 7 bases and J dropped 2 bases, with 9 bases sitting between them. Germline CDR1 MNHEY, CDR2 SMNVEV (reference sequence). CDR3 coding DNA: TGTGCCAGCATGGCAGGGCCCTACGAGCAGTACTTC. It translates to CASMAGPYEQYF.

CDR3 residues: CAISERQGGQPQHF. In nucleotides, the CDR3 is TGTGCCATCAGTGAGAGACAGGGGGGTCAGCCCCAGCATTTT. This sequence joins TRBV10-3 and TRBJ1-5; 9 bases line up with TRBD1. From germline, CDR1 is ENHRY and CDR2 SYGVKD. After removal of 2 bases from V and 6 bases from J, the junction contained 2 bases not matched to a gene. CDR3 length: 14 residues.

The gene calls are TRBV6-4 and TRBJ2-1; maybe TRBD2 (6 bases). The CDR3 has 15 residues. The V gene's germline CDR1 is MRHNA and CDR2 SNTAGT. Between the trimmed V and J ends, which lost 3 bases and 6 bases, there was a span of 15 bases. Here the CDR3 DNA reads TGTGCCAGCAGTGATGAAAGAGCGGGTGGCAATGAGCAGTTCTTC. Translating gives CASSDERAGGNEQFF.

This clone has more than one count but fewer than ten. The chain links TRBV28 to TRBJ2-5; weak D call: TRBD2 (5 bases). CDR1 is MDHEN and CDR2 is SYDVKM in the germline V gene. V gave up 2 bases and J gave up 5 bases, with 9 bases separating them. The CDR3 sequence is 13 residues long. CDR3 sequence: CASSLAPSETQYF. CDR3 nucleotides: TGTGCCAGCAGTTTAGCTCCTAGCGAGACCCAGTACTTC. The full variable domain, completed using reference TRBV28 and TRBJ2-5, is DVKVTQSSRYLVKRTGEKVFLECVQDMDHENMFWYRQDPGLGLRLIYFSYDVKMKEKGDIPEGYSVSREKKERFSLILESASTNQTSMYLCASSLAPSETQYFGPGTRLLVL.

CDR3 amino acids: CASSLQAASYNEQFF. CDR3 coding DNA: TGTGCCAGCAGCTTGCAAGCGGCCTCCTACAATGAGCAGTTCTTC. This chain connects TRBV5-4 to TRBJ2-1; a weak D match, TRBD2 (5 bases). The CDR3 loop spans 15 amino acids. V was clipped by 1 base and J by 0 bases, with 8 bases between them. Per germline, CDR1 SGHNT and CDR2 YYREEE (reference sequence).

V usage is TRBV11-2 and J usage is TRBJ2-3; 10 bases map to TRBD1. The V gene end was trimmed by 0 bases and the J gene end by 3 bases; junction bases not matched to a gene: 3. Per the germline V gene, CDR1 is SGHAT and CDR2 is FQNNGV. The CDR3 consists of 16 residues. As DNA, the CDR3 is TGTGCCAGCAGCTTAGATCGGGGACAGGGGACAGATACGCAGTATTTT. Translated: CASSLDRGQGTDTQYF.

The chain joins TRBV27 to TRBJ1-6; no clear D gene. Trimming cost V 7 bases and J 4 bases, with 14 bases left between them. The CDR3 is 15 amino acids. Germline CDR1 MNHEY, CDR2 SMNVEV (reference sequence). CDR3 in amino acids: CASNLKFRYNSPLHF. The CDR3 DNA reads TGTGCCAGCAACCTCAAATTCAGATATAATTCACCCCTCCACTTT.

V and J are TRBV6-5 and TRBJ1-4; TRBD1 might be the D (6 bases). The ends were cut back, 10 bases at V and 0 bases at J, with 12 bases in the middle. CDR3 length equals 14 residues. Germline values: CDR1 MNHEY, CDR2 SVGAGI. CDR3 region: CATRGLATNEKLFF. CDR3 bases: TGTGCCACCAGGGGCCTTGCAACTAATGAAAAACTGTTTTTT.

V gene TRBV7-9 combines with J gene TRBJ1-1; perhaps TRBD1 as D (6 bases). V lost 4 bases and J 1 base, leaving 13 bases between the germline ends. Germline CDR1 is SEHNR and CDR2 is FQNEAQ (reference sequence). The CDR3 is 15 amino acids. The CDR3 DNA is TGTGCCAGCAGCTCCTTGGGACACAGGAACACTGAAGCTTTCTTT. It specifies CASSSLGHRNTEAFF.

The gene calls are TRBV6-1 and TRBJ1-1, with D unresolved. CDR1 and CDR2 (germline): MNHNS, SASEGT. V lost 4 bases and J lost 1, with 22 bases in between. CDR3 size: 18 residues. This CDR3 reads CASSGGLGAAGWNTEAFF. In DNA form, the CDR3 reads TGTGCCAGCAGTGGGGGATTGGGTGCGGCGGGATGGAACACTGAAGCTTTCTTT.

This sequence joins TRBV10-2 and TRBJ2-1; D possibly corresponds to TRBD2 (6 bases). V lost 6 bases and J lost 10, with 13 bases in between. The V gene's germline CDR1 is WSHSY and CDR2 SAAADI. The CDR3 consists of 12 residues. This CDR3 is CASRVVAEEQFF. The DNA of the CDR3 is TGCGCCAGCAGAGTAGTAGCGGAAGAGCAGTTCTTC.

The V gene is TRBV29-1, the J gene TRBJ1-4; D is perhaps TRBD1 (5 bases). Trimming cost V 3 bases and J 7 bases, with 9 bases left between them. The CDR3 has 12 amino acids. Germline loops: CDR1 SQVTM, CDR2 ANQGSEA. CDR3 sequence: CSVDGGSEKLFF. CDR3 sequence (DNA): TGCAGCGTTGACGGGGGTAGTGAAAAACTGTTTTTT.

This clone was observed a few times. The chain has TRBV4-1 and TRBJ1-5; D is uncertain. V gave up 1 base and J gave up 3 bases, with 4 bases separating them. The CDR3 runs to 13 residues. Germline CDR1 reads MGHRA; CDR2 reads YSYEKL. The CDR3 here is CASSQAYNQPQHF. Written as DNA, the CDR3 is TGCGCCAGCAGCCAAGCGTACAATCAGCCCCAGCATTTT.

The chain couples TRBV6-5 to TRBJ1-1, with a weak D call TRBD1 (6 bases). Germline CDR1 reads MNHEY; CDR2 reads SVGAGI. Trimming pared 9 bases from V and 1 base from J, leaving 15 bases between. The length of the CDR3 is 14 residues. CDR3 sequence (DNA): TGTGCCAGTCGAATTGGGGGGGCGAACACTGAAGCTTTCTTT. It translates to CASRIGGANTEAFF.

CDR3 nucleotide sequence: TGTGCCAGCAGCCGGGGGTGGGACTACAATGAGCAGTTCTTC. This gives the protein CASSRGWDYNEQFF. This chain joins TRBV6-6 and TRBJ2-1, with D perhaps TRBD2 (6 bases). The CDR3 is 14 residues long. Germline loops: CDR1 MNHNY, CDR2 SVGAGI (reference sequence). Trimming removed 6 bases at V and 3 bases at J, with 12 bases between.

In this sample, this clone turned up a few times. This chain uses TRBV19 with TRBJ2-1; 8 nucleotides align to TRBD2. CDR3 length: 14 residues. The V gene's germline CDR1 is LNHDA and CDR2 SQIVND (reference sequence). V trimming: 9 bases; J trimming: 7 bases; junction bases outside the gene matches: 11. CDR3 coding DNA: TGTGCCAGCGAACCCCCGGGGGGGCGTAATGAGCAGTTCTTC. Translated: CASEPPGGRNEQFF.

This clone showed up just once. CDR3 amino acids: CASSFSPISPGDNEQFF. The CDR3, as DNA: TGTGCCAGCAGCTTTAGTCCGATCTCCCCCGGAGACAATGAGCAGTTCTTC. The chain is built from TRBV11-3 and TRBJ2-1; D is uncertain. This CDR3 has 17 residues. The V end was cut by 3 bases, the J end by 5 bases, with 20 bases between. CDR1 is SGHNT, CDR2 YENEEA, per germline.

The chain couples TRBV27 to TRBJ2-1, with 11 positions matching TRBD2. Trimming removed 5 bases from V and 6 bases from J; junction bases left unmatched: 12. The CDR3 loop spans 17 amino acids. Germline V lookup: CDR1 MNHEY, CDR2 SMNVEV (reference sequence). The CDR3 region is CASSGRLAGPLFNEQFF. In DNA form, the CDR3 reads TGTGCCAGCAGTGGCAGACTAGCGGGGCCCCTTTTCAATGAGCAGTTCTTC.

The chain carries TRBV5-4 and TRBJ2-7; the match to TRBD1 covers 7 bases. V lost 0 bases to trimming and J lost 0 bases; unmatched junction nucleotides: 3. The CDR3 consists of 15 residues. Germline loops: CDR1 SGHNT, CDR2 YYREEE (reference sequence). The CDR3 coding sequence is TGTGCCAGCAGCTTGGGGCCAGGGGGCTCCTACGAGCAGTACTTC. Translated: CASSLGPGGSYEQYF.

CDR3 coding DNA: TGTGCCAGCAGCCAATTCGGGACAGGGACGGTGGCGTACGAGCAGTACTTC. As protein: CASSQFGTGTVAYEQYF. The J gene is TRBJ2-5, the V gene TRBV14, with 9 nucleotides matching TRBD1. With the DNA end fitting TRBJ2-7 better, the J assignment may be wrong. Germline V gene lookup returns CDR1 SGHDN and CDR2 FVKESK. CDR3 length equals 17 residues.

The chain uses TRBV28 and TRBJ2-7, with TRBD2 as a possible D gene (7 bases). The length of the CDR3 is 19 residues. Trimming took 1 base from V and 0 from J, leaving 22 bases between them. Germline V CDR1 and CDR2: MDHEN, SYDVKM. In nucleotides, the CDR3 is TGTGCCAGCAGTTTATTCGCAGGGGAGGGGATTACCAGCTCCTACGAGCAGTACTTC. Amino acid sequence: CASSLFAGEGITSSYEQYF.

The chain recombines TRBV29-1 with TRBJ2-5, with a weak D call TRBD2 (6 bases). The CDR3 contains 15 residues. V was trimmed by 3 bases and J by 2 bases, leaving 16 bases between them. In germline, CDR1 is SQVTM, CDR2 ANQGSEA. CDR3 in DNA: TGCAGCGTTGATGCGGGACTGGGATTTCAAGAGACCCAGTACTTC. Amino acids: CSVDAGLGFQETQYF.

The genes are TRBV30 and TRBJ2-2; 10 nucleotides agree with TRBD2. Germline CDR1 GTSNPN, CDR2 SVGIG (reference sequence). J was trimmed by 2 bases and V by 6 bases; bases with no gene match: 6. The CDR3 has 15 amino acids. The CDR3 is CACPSGRANTGELFF. The CDR3 DNA is TGTGCCTGCCCCAGCGGGAGGGCCAACACCGGGGAGCTGTTTTTT.

The chain joins TRBV7-2 to TRBJ1-5, with D possibly being TRBD1 (6 bases). Germline CDR1 is SGHTA and CDR2 is FQGNSA. This CDR3 comprises 18 residues. Trimming took off 5 bases at V and 0 bases at J, with 20 bases between the two ends. The CDR3 nucleotides read TGTGCCAGCAGCCTTAGACAGGCGCAGTATTATAGCAATCAGCCCCAGCATTTT. Encoded protein: CASSLRQAQYYSNQPQHF.

The rearrangement joins TRBV27 to TRBJ2-7; 10 bases line up with TRBD1. Germline values: CDR1 MNHEY, CDR2 SMNVEV (reference sequence). CDR3 length: 14 amino acids. Germline trimming cut 3 bases from V and 2 bases from J; bases unmatched to any gene: 1. CDR3 region: CASSLGTGAYEQYF. The CDR3 DNA is TGTGCCAGCAGTTTGGGGACAGGGGCCTACGAGCAGTACTTC.

This clone appeared a few times. This chain uses TRBV2 with TRBJ2-3, with D perhaps TRBD1 (5 bases). The germline V and J ends were trimmed by 2 bases and 4 bases, with 10 bases remaining between them. This CDR3 spans 14 amino acids. The germline CDR1 and CDR2 sequences are SNHLY and FYNNEI. The CDR3: CASSEQGGSDTQYF. CDR3 coding DNA: TGTGCCAGCAGTGAACAGGGTGGATCAGATACGCAGTATTTT.

This chain joins TRBV6-6 and TRBJ2-6; D not certain. Trimming stripped 7 bases from V and 0 bases from J, with 10 bases between. The V gene's germline CDR1 is MNHNY and CDR2 SVGAGI (reference sequence). CDR3 length equals 15 residues. CDR3 in amino acids: CASNLHSSGANVLTF. In nucleotides, the CDR3 is TGTGCCAGCAACCTTCACAGCTCTGGGGCCAACGTCCTGACTTTC.

V is TRBV5-1 and J is TRBJ1-2; D gene unclear. Germline CDR1 SGHRS, CDR2 YFSETQ. Trimming took off 9 bases at V and 4 bases at J, with 25 bases between the two ends. The CDR3 sequence is 16 residues long. The CDR3 loop is CATNPQPAGSSYGYTF. The CDR3 bases are TGCGCCACCAATCCCCAACCGGCAGGTTCATCCTATGGCTACACCTTC.

The gene calls are TRBV5-5 and TRBJ2-3; 10 bases are a match to TRBD2. CDR1 is SGHKS and CDR2 is YYEKEE in the germline V gene (reference sequence). The V segment lost 1 base and the J segment 1 base; nucleotides outside the gene matches: 3. The CDR3 totals 16 residues. CDR3 sequence reads: CASSLTGTSGTDTQYF. As DNA, the CDR3 is TGTGCCAGCAGCTTGACGGGGACTAGCGGCACAGATACGCAGTATTTT.

In its sample, this clone was seen a few times. The rearrangement joins TRBV27 to TRBJ1-1, with a tentative D call TRBD1 (5 bases). The V end lost 5 bases, the J end lost 1 base, and 11 bases lay between the germline ends. The germline gives CDR1 MNHEY, CDR2 SMNVEV (reference sequence). This CDR3 contains 14 residues. CDR3 loop: CASSVVQGNTEAFF. CDR3 coding DNA: TGTGCCAGCAGTGTTGTCCAGGGGAACACTGAAGCTTTCTTT.